This T cell receptor (beta chain) was documented in a study of graft-versus-host responses after intestinal transplantation. Some clones are missing from TCRdb's copy, which holds only in-frame ones; the method was immunoSEQ multiplex PCR. The repertoire includes some 120,000 clones, less than 95% of them detected once, and approximately 0.18% sits in the top ten. Of note for this clone: What it recognizes is unknown.

Trimming removed 4 bases from V and 2 bases from J; junction bases left unmatched: 6. Germline CDR1 is SGHNT and CDR2 is YYREEE (reference sequence). There are 15 residues in the CDR3. Sequencing used unstimulated CD4+ T cells sorted from spleen or lymph node cells, obtained before intestinal transplant. The clonotype originates from a human donor who received an intestinal transplant. The V and J genes are TRBV5-4 and TRBJ1-2, with 9 bases fitting TRBD1. CDR3: CASSPPGQGNYGYTF. The CDR3 nucleotides are TGTGCCAGCAGCCCACCGGGACAGGGCAACTATGGCTACACCTTC. Combining the CDR3 with reference TRBV5-4 and TRBJ1-2 gives the whole variable domain ETGVTQSPTHLIKTRGQQVTLRCSSQSGHNTVSWYQQALGQGPQFIFQYYREEENGRGNFPPRFSGLQFPNYSSELNVNALELDDSALYLCASSPPGQGNYGYTFGSGTRLTVV.